The 2 T cell receptor beta chains listed next were all sequenced from one sample in a study of T cell responses to AZD1222 COVID-19 vaccine. This table comes from immunoSEQ multiplex PCR, and its TCRdb copy is limited to in-frame clones, with some not included. Here the sample spans 130,000 or so clones, roughly 94% being singletons. Material: peripheral blood, obtained on day 0 of AZD1222 vaccination. Receptors originate from an adult in good health.

This clone was counted a single time. This chain connects TRBV2 to TRBJ2-3; 7 bases align to TRBD2. Germline trimming cut 9 bases from V and 5 bases from J; bases unmatched to any gene: 8. Per the germline V gene, CDR1 is SNHLY and CDR2 is FYNNEI. The CDR3 has 13 residues. CDR3 sequence: CARGASGRDTQYF. The CDR3 DNA sequence: TGTGCCAGAGGCGCTAGCGGAAGAGATACGCAGTATTTT.

The V and J genes are TRBV15 and TRBJ1-3; TRBD1 agrees at 8 bases. CDR3 length: 18 residues. The germline V gene has CDR1 LNHNV and CDR2 YYDKDF (reference sequence). Losses at the gene ends were 5 bases for V and 0 bases for J; bases not matched to a gene: 12. DNA for the CDR3: TGTGCCACCAGCCCCGGCCTCGACAGGGGCAACTCTGGAAACACCATATATTTT. Its translation is CATSPGLDRGNSGNTIYF.